The 30 T cell receptor beta chains reported below all come from one sample, sequenced in a study of regulatory T cells in long-lasting Graves disease (dated by TCRdb to the early 2020s). Receptors were amplified or captured by multiplex PCR. For sequencing, an Illumina HiSeq 4000 was employed. TCR beta libraries were built with iRepertoire HTBI primers and Arm-PCR amplification of CDR3 regions. In-frame beta chains were kept once TCRdb had trimmed the public reads at Q25 with fastp and called clones with MiXCR. Duplicate CDR3 protein sequences are folded into a single record with the most common DNA and genes. The sample records about 430,000 distinct CDR3 sequences, roughly 21% of which are singletons. The top ten clones comprise roughly an eighth of the sample. What the time point label conveys for this sample: persistent/refractory GD, antithyroid drugs over 5 years with positive TRAb. For both TCR sequencing and RNA sequencing, RNA was extracted from PBMCs in TRIzol.

The sequencing used peripheral blood mononuclear cells (PBMCs), collected when the disease was refractory, from a patient treated with antithyroid drugs. These receptors were obtained from a female donor with Graves disease.

To note about this clonotype: This may arise from a read error, as a much more abundant clone is one base away. The V call is TRBV10-3, the J call TRBJ1-4; no definite D call. Germline CDR1 is ENHRY and CDR2 is SYGVKD. The CDR3 totals 16 residues. Here the CDR3 DNA reads TGTGCCATCACACACGTTAAGATGGTAACTAATGAAAAACTGCTTTTT. This encodes CAITHVKMVTNEKLLF.

The V gene is TRBV10-2, the J gene TRBJ2-2; possibly TRBD2 for D (6 bases). Germline CDR1 reads WSHSY; CDR2 reads SAAADI. The CDR3 spans 16 residues. Trimming took off 6 bases at V and 5 bases at J, with 19 bases between the two ends. For the CDR3, the DNA is TGCGCCAGCAGCCCGAGGCGGGGAGGCAGAACCGGGGAGCTGTTTTTT. This encodes CASSPRRGGRTGELFF.

The chain employs TRBV20-1 and TRBJ2-5; D possibly matches TRBD1 or TRBD2 (5 bases each). Trimming removed 6 bases from V and 2 bases from J, with 31 bases in between. CDR1 and CDR2 from the germline V gene are DFQATT and SNEGSKA (reference sequence). The CDR3 has 19 amino acids. The CDR3 coding sequence is TGCAGTGCCCAAAATTGGGGTAGCGTTGAGGGGTGGCTACAAGAGACCCAGTACTTC. Translating gives CSAQNWGSVEGWLQETQYF.

J is TRBJ1-1 and V is TRBV20-1; D may be TRBD1 (5 bases). Germline-derived CDR1 and CDR2 are DFQATT and SNEGSKA (reference sequence). CDR3 length equals 14 residues. The chain's CDR3 is CRGPHPGTGTEAFF. The CDR3 nucleotides are TGCAGGGGTCCCCACCCGGGGACGGGGACTGAAGCTTTCTTT.

This clonotype was seen a few times. The rearrangement joins TRBV30 to TRBJ1-3; D remains ambiguous. The CDR3 contains 14 residues. The germline CDR1 and CDR2 sequences are GTSNPN and SVGIG (reference sequence). The germline V and J ends were trimmed by 2 bases and 0 bases, with 8 bases remaining between them. The DNA for the CDR3 is TGTGCCTGGAGTTCGGGCAGCTCTGGAAACACCATATATTTT. The encoded protein is CAWSSGSSGNTIYF.

This clonotype has ten or more counts. This chain links TRBV5-1 with TRBJ2-2; D is possibly TRBD2 (6 bases). The CDR3 is 14 amino acids. The germline V gene has CDR1 SGHRS and CDR2 YFSETQ. V was shortened by 4 bases and J by 2 bases, with 9 bases between the two germline ends. CDR3 sequence: CASSGTLNTGELFF. The CDR3 coding sequence is TGCGCCAGCAGCGGGACTTTAAACACCGGGGAGCTGTTTTTT.

This clonotype was observed a handful of times. The chain is built from TRBV7-3 and TRBJ2-5, with 9 bases that match TRBD2. J was trimmed by 4 bases and V by 2 bases; bases with no gene match: 5. This CDR3 region has 15 residues. Germline V lookup: CDR1 SGHTA, CDR2 FQGTGA. CDR3 DNA sequence: TGTGCCAGCAGCTTAGCGGGACTAGCCCGAGAGACCCAGTACTTC. Translating it yields CASSLAGLARETQYF.

The V and J genes are TRBV5-1 and TRBJ2-2; D may be TRBD1 or TRBD2 (5 bases each). V lost 0 bases and J 3 bases, leaving 9 bases between the germline ends. The germline gives CDR1 SGHRS, CDR2 YFSETQ. This CDR3 contains 15 residues. CDR3 loop: CASSLAGAHTGELFF. CDR3 nucleotides: TGCGCCAGCAGCTTGGCCGGGGCCCACACCGGGGAGCTGTTTTTT. Full variable domain (rest looked up from reference TRBV5-1 and TRBJ2-2): KAGVTQTPRYLIKTRGQQVTLSCSPISGHRSVSWYQQTPGQGLQFLFEYFSETQRNKGNFPGRFSGRQFSNSRSEMNVSTLELGDSALYLCASSLAGAHTGELFFGEGSRLTVL.

This clonotype has more than one count but fewer than ten. The V call is TRBV5-4, the J call TRBJ1-2; D perhaps matches TRBD1 (5 bases). Trimming pared 0 bases from V and 2 bases from J, leaving 11 bases between. This CDR3 is built from 15 residues. CDR1 and CDR2 from the germline V gene are SGHNT and YYREEE (reference sequence). The CDR3 reads CASSLVGERNYGYTF. The CDR3 nucleotides are TGTGCCAGCAGCTTGGTGGGGGAGCGGAACTATGGCTACACCTTC.

In this sample, this clonotype turned up a few times. The chain couples TRBV3-1 to TRBJ2-2, with 7 bases identical to TRBD2. This CDR3 comprises 17 residues. Germline V gene lookup returns CDR1 LGHDT and CDR2 YNNKEL (reference sequence). The V segment lost 1 base and the J segment 4 bases; nucleotides outside the gene matches: 9. As DNA, the CDR3 is TGTGCCAGCAGCCAAGGGGACGCGGGAGTAGGCACCGGGGAGCTGTTTTTT. It specifies CASSQGDAGVGTGELFF.

The chain is built from TRBV19 and TRBJ1-5, with D unclear. From germline, CDR1 is LNHDA and CDR2 SQIVND (reference sequence). CDR3 length: 13 residues. The germline V and J ends were trimmed by 6 bases and 2 bases, with 8 bases remaining between them. The DNA for the CDR3 is TGTGCCAGTAGGGGCGAGGGCAATCAGCCCCAGCATTTT. It translates to CASRGEGNQPQHF.

The chain carries TRBV27 and TRBJ1-5, with a tentative D call TRBD1 (6 bases). Germline values: CDR1 MNHEY, CDR2 SMNVEV (reference sequence). CDR3 length equals 14 residues. V was clipped by 3 bases and J by 5 bases, with 11 bases between them. The CDR3 region has the DNA TGTGCCAGCAGTTTGGTTTCAGGGGATCAGCCCCAGCATTTT. Translated, it gives CASSLVSGDQPQHF.

This clonotype was seen only a few times. This chain connects TRBV5-6 to TRBJ2-7; no clear D. The CDR3 contains 13 residues. V lost 4 bases and J lost 5, with 13 bases in between. Germline CDR1 is SGHDT and CDR2 is YYEEEE. DNA for the CDR3: TGTGCCAGCAGCACCGGTCCCACGGACGAGCAGTACTTC. Protein: CASSTGPTDEQYF.

The chain uses TRBV6-2 or TRBV6-3 and TRBJ2-1; 10 bases are a match to TRBD2. The J segment lost 6 bases and the V segment lost 6 bases, leaving 5 bases of the junction unmatched. Germline V gene sequence: CDR1 MNHEY, CDR2 SVGEGT. The CDR3 is made up of 14 amino acids. The CDR3 sequence is CASRTGLAPNEQFF. Here the CDR3 DNA reads TGTGCCAGCAGGACGGGACTAGCGCCCAATGAGCAGTTCTTC.

In its sample, this clonotype was seen many times. The V and J genes are TRBV27 and TRBJ1-5; a possible D gene is TRBD1 (6 bases). Germline V gene lookup returns CDR1 MNHEY and CDR2 SMNVEV (reference sequence). This CDR3 spans 15 amino acids. V dropped 0 bases and J dropped 6 bases, with 12 bases sitting between them. The CDR3 DNA reads TGTGCCAGCAGTTTATCGACCAGGGGAGTTCAGCCCCAGCATTTT. As protein: CASSLSTRGVQPQHF.

This clonotype turned up a few times. The chain uses TRBV11-3 and TRBJ2-2; 10 positions agree with TRBD2. CDR3 length equals 17 residues. V was pared by 5 bases and J by 6 bases, with 12 bases of the junction left unmatched. CDR1 is SGHNT and CDR2 is YENEEA in the germline V gene. The CDR3 nucleotides are TGTGCCAGCAGCCCCCCACTAGCTAGCGGGAGTGCCGGGGAGCTGTTTTTT. Protein product: CASSPPLASGSAGELFF.

This clonotype was seen at least ten times. The rearrangement links TRBV19 to TRBJ1-2; D gene ambiguous. This CDR3 comprises 13 residues. Trimming stripped 6 bases from V and 6 bases from J, with 14 bases between. Germline lookup yields CDR1 LNHDA and CDR2 SQIVND (reference sequence). CDR3 sequence: CASSIRPGDGYTF. The CDR3 bases are TGTGCCAGTAGCATACGTCCGGGAGATGGCTACACCTTC.

This clonotype has a count of ten or more. J is TRBJ2-5 and V is TRBV20-1; 7 nucleotides agree with TRBD2. Trimming took 6 bases from V and 3 from J; bases not matched to a gene: 10. Germline CDR1 reads DFQATT; CDR2 reads SNEGSKA (reference sequence). The CDR3 totals 14 residues. The CDR3: CSAGGAGPKETQYF. Written as DNA, the CDR3 is TGCAGTGCCGGCGGAGCGGGGCCTAAAGAGACCCAGTACTTC.

This clonotype was detected ten times or more. The chain employs TRBV2 and TRBJ1-1; tentatively, D is TRBD1 (5 bases). CDR1 SNHLY and CDR2 FYNNEI come from the germline V gene. The CDR3 has 13 residues. Trimming took off 6 bases at V and 6 bases at J, with 14 bases between the two ends. In nucleotides, the CDR3 is TGTGCCAGCAGAGGCCCACAGGAGTCTGAAGCTTTCTTT. Translating it yields CASRGPQESEAFF.

The chain employs TRBV5-1 and TRBJ2-5; TRBD1 might be the D (5 bases). CDR1 is SGHRS, CDR2 YFSETQ, per germline. Trimming took off 5 bases at V and 2 bases at J, with 10 bases between the two ends. The CDR3 runs 13 residues. The CDR3 DNA reads TGCGCCAGCAGATTTGACAGTCAAGAGACCCAGTACTTC. Translating gives CASRFDSQETQYF.

About this clonotype itself: A clone one base away is much larger, so this may be a read error. J is TRBJ2-5 and V is TRBV15; D ambiguous. The CDR3 spans 12 residues. The germline CDR1 and CDR2 sequences are LNHNV and YYDKDF (reference sequence). CDR3 in amino acids: CATSRGGEAQYF. CDR3 nucleotides: TGTGCCACCAGCAGGGGCGGAGAGGCCCAGTACTTC. Filled out from reference TRBV15 and TRBJ2-5, the complete variable domain reads DAMVIQNPRYQVTQFGKPVTLSCSQTLNHNVMYWYQQKSSQAPKLLFHYYDKDFNNEADTPDNFQSRRPNTSFCFLDIRSPGLGDTAMYLCATSRGGEAQYFGPGTRLLVL.

The V gene is TRBV12-3 or TRBV12-4, the J gene TRBJ1-1, with 8 bases identical to TRBD1. J lost 4 bases, V lost 3 bases, and 4 bases had no gene match. CDR3 length: 14 amino acids. CDR3: CASSLDRVSTEAFF. CDR3 DNA sequence: TGTGCCAGCAGTTTGGACAGGGTGAGCACTGAAGCTTTCTTT.

This clonotype has more than one count but fewer than ten. V gene TRBV5-4 combines with J gene TRBJ2-5; D remains ambiguous. This CDR3 region has 14 residues. The V end lost 1 base, the J end lost 3 bases, and 10 bases lay between the germline ends. Germline assignment: CDR1 SGHNT and CDR2 YYREEE (reference sequence). The DNA of the CDR3 is TGTGCCAGCAGCTTGCGGTCCGCGAAAGAGACCCAGTACTTC. Protein sequence: CASSLRSAKETQYF.

CDR3 in DNA: TGTGCCTGGAGTGCCTTAGCGACCGGGGAGCTGTTTTTT. Protein sequence: CAWSALATGELFF. The rearrangement links TRBV30 to TRBJ2-2; D might be TRBD2 (5 bases). CDR1 is GTSNPN, CDR2 SVGIG, per germline (reference sequence). CDR3 length: 13 amino acids. V lost 1 base to trimming and J lost 5 bases, with 8 bases between them.

This clonotype was counted only a few times. The chain has TRBV28 and TRBJ2-1, with TRBD2 matching over 7 bases. J was trimmed by 5 bases and V by 10 bases; bases with no gene match: 2. Germline-derived CDR1 and CDR2 are MDHEN and SYDVKM. This CDR3 is 11 amino acids long. The CDR3 here is CAISGDNEQFF. CDR3 bases: TGTGCCATCAGCGGGGACAATGAGCAGTTCTTC.

This clonotype was recorded many times. This rearrangement joins TRBV28 to TRBJ1-1; D call uncertain. Trimming took 6 bases from V and 5 from J, leaving 7 bases between them. Germline V CDR1 and CDR2: MDHEN, SYDVKM. The length of the CDR3 is 11 residues. CDR3 coding DNA: TGTGCCAGCAGACTCGAGACTGAAGCTTTCTTT. Its translation: CASRLETEAFF.

The chain carries TRBV12-3 or TRBV12-4 and TRBJ1-5; 9 bases are a match to TRBD1. With V trimmed by 6 bases and J by 2 bases, 11 bases remained unmatched. CDR3 length: 17 residues. Here the CDR3 reads CASSPGTGRGRNQPQHF. As DNA, the CDR3 is TGTGCCAGCAGCCCCGGGACAGGGAGGGGTCGCAATCAGCCCCAGCATTTT.

This clonotype has at least ten counts. The chain joins TRBV28 to TRBJ2-7; 13 nucleotides agree with TRBD2. The V gene's germline CDR1 is MDHEN and CDR2 SYDVKM. The CDR3 loop spans 15 amino acids. With 6 bases clipped from V and 4 bases from J, the junction kept 6 bases outside the gene matches. The CDR3 spells CASSSRLAGGYEQYF. CDR3 sequence (DNA): TGTGCCAGCAGCTCTCGACTAGCGGGAGGTTACGAGCAGTACTTC.

This chain's CDR3 is CAWSGLAGYNEQFF. Written as DNA, the CDR3 is TGTGCCTGGAGTGGACTAGCGGGATACAATGAGCAGTTCTTC. The chain links TRBV30 to TRBJ2-1, with 11 bases that match TRBD2. There are 14 residues in the CDR3. The J segment lost 4 bases and the V segment lost 1 base, leaving 0 bases of the junction unmatched. Germline V gene lookup returns CDR1 GTSNPN and CDR2 SVGIG (reference sequence).

J is TRBJ2-5 and V is TRBV3-1; TRBD2 agrees at 8 bases. The trim removed 1 base at V and 6 bases at J, leaving 10 bases unmatched. Germline V gene lookup returns CDR1 LGHDT and CDR2 YNNKEL (reference sequence). The CDR3 runs 16 residues. In DNA form, the CDR3 reads TGTGCCAGCAGCCAAGGTTTGGCGGGAGGAGAAAAGACCCAGTACTTC. Protein product: CASSQGLAGGEKTQYF.